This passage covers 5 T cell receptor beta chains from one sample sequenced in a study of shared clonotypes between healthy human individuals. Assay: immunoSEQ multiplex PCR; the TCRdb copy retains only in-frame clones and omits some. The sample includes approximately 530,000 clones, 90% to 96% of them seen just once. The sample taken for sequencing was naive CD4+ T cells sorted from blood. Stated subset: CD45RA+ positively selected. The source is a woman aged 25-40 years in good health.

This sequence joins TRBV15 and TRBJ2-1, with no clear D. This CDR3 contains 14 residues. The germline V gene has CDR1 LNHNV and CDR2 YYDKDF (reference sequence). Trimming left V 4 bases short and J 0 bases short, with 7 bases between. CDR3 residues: CATSKGASYNEQFF. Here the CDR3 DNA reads TGTGCCACCAGCAAGGGTGCCTCCTACAATGAGCAGTTCTTC.

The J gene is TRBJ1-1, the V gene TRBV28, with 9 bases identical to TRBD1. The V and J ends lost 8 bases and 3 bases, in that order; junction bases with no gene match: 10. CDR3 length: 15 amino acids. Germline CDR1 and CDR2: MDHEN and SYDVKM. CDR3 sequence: CASRPGDREDTEAFF. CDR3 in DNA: TGTGCCAGCCGACCCGGGGACAGGGAGGACACTGAAGCTTTCTTT. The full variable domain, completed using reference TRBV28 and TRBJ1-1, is DVKVTQSSRYLVKRTGEKVFLECVQDMDHENMFWYRQDPGLGLRLIYFSYDVKMKEKGDIPEGYSVSREKKERFSLILESASTNQTSMYLCASRPGDREDTEAFFGQGTRLTVV.

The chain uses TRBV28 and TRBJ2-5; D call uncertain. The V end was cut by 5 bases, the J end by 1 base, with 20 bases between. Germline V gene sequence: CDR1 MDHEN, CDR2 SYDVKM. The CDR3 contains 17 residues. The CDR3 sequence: CASSTYSRAIPQETQYF. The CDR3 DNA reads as TGTGCCAGCAGTACCTACTCTAGGGCGATCCCCCAAGAGACCCAGTACTTC.

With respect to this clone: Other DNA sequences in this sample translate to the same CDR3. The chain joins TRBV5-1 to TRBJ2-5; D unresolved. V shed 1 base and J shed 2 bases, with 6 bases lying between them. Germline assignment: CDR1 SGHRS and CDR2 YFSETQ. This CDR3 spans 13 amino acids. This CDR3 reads CASSLPGQETQYF. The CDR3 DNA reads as TGCGCCAGCAGCTTGCCGGGTCAAGAGACCCAGTACTTC.

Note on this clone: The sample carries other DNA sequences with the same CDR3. The CDR3 DNA sequence: TGTGCCAGCAGTTTAATCCACGAGCAGTACTTC. Translating gives CASSLIHEQYF. This sequence joins TRBV28 and TRBJ2-7; D not certain. There are 11 residues in the CDR3. Germline-derived CDR1 and CDR2 are MDHEN and SYDVKM. Trimming removed 2 bases at V and 5 bases at J, with 4 bases between.